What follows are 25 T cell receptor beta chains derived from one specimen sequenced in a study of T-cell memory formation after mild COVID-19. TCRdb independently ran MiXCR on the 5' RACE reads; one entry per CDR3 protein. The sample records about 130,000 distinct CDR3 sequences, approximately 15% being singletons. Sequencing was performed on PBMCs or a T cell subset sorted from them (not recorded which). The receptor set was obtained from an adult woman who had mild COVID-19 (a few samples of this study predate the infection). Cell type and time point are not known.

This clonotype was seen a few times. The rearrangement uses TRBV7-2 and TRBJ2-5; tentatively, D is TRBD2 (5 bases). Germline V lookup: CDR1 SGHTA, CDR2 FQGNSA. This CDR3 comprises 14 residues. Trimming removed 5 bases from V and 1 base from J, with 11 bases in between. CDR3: CASSDGLIQETQYF. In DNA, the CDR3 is TGTGCCAGCAGCGACGGACTGATCCAAGAGACCCAGTACTTC.

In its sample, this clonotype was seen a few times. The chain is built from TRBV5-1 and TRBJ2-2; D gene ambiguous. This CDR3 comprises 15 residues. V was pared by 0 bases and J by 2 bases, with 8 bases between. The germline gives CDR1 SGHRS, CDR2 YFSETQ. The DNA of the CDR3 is TGCGCCAGCAGCTTGGATATAGACAACACCGGGGAGCTGTTTTTT. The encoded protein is CASSLDIDNTGELFF.

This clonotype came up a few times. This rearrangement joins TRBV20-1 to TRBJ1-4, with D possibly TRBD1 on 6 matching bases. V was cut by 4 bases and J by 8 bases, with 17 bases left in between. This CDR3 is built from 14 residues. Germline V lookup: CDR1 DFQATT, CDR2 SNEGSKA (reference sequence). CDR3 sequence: CSAKLGTLWEKLFF. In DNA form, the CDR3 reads TGCAGTGCTAAGCTCGGGACACTCTGGGAAAAACTGTTTTTT.

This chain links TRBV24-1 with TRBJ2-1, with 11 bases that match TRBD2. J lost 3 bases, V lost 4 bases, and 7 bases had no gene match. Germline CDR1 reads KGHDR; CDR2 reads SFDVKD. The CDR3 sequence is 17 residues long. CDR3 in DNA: TGTGCCACCAGTGACACCGGGACTAGCGGAATCTACAATGAGCAGTTCTTC. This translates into CATSDTGTSGIYNEQFF.

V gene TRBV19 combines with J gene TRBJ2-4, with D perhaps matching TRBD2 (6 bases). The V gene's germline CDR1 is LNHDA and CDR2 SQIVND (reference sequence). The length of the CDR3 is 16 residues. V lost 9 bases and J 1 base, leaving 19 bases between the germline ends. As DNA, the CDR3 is TGTGCCAGCACGCGGGATACTCGGGATGCCAAAAACATTCAGTACTTC. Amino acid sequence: CASTRDTRDAKNIQYF.

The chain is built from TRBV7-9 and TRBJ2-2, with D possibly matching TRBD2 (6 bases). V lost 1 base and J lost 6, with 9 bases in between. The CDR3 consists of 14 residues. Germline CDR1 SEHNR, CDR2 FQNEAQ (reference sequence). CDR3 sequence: CASSLGTSSGELFF. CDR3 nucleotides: TGTGCCAGCAGCTTAGGTACTAGCTCCGGGGAGCTGTTTTTT. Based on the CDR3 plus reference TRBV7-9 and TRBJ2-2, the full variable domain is DTGVSQNPRHKITKRGQNVTFRCDPISEHNRLYWYRQTLGQGPEFLTYFQNEAQLEKSRLLSDRFSAERPKGSFSTLEIQRTEQGDSAMYLCASSLGTSSGELFFGEGSRLTVL.

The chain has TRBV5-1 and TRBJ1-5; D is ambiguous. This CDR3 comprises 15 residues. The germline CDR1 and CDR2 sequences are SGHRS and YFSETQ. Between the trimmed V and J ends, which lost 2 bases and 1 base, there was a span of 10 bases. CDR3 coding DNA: TGCGCCAGCAGCTTAGGGTTTGGGAGCAATCAGCCCCAGCATTTT. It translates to CASSLGFGSNQPQHF.

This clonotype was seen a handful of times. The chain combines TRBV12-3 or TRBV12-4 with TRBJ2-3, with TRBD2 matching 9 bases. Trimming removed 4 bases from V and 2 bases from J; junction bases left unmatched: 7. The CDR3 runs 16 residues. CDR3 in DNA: TGTGCCAGCAGTTCCCAGCGGGAGGACCCCACAGATACGCAGTATTTT. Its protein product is CASSSQREDPTDTQYF.

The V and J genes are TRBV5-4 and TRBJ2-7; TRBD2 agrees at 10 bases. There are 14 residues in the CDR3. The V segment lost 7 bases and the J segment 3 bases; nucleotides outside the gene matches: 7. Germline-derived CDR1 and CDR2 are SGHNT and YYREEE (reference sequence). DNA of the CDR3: TGTGCCAGCCGCTATCTAGCGGGAGACTACGAGCAGTACTTC. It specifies CASRYLAGDYEQYF.

The CDR3 here is CSARGPRTENTEAFF. DNA for the CDR3: TGCAGTGCTAGAGGCCCCAGGACTGAGAACACTGAAGCTTTCTTT. The chain uses TRBV20-1 and TRBJ1-1, with no clear D. This CDR3 spans 15 amino acids. Germline V gene data show CDR1 as DFQATT and CDR2 as SNEGSKA (reference sequence). The ends were cut back, 1 base at V and 1 base at J, with 13 bases in the middle.

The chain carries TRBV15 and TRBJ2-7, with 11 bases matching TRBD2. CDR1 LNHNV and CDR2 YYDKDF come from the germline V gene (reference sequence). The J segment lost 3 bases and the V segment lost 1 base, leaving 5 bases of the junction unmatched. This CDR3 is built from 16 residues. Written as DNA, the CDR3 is TGTGCCACCAGCAGAGCTGGGACTAGCGGATTCTACGAGCAGTACTTC. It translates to CATSRAGTSGFYEQYF.

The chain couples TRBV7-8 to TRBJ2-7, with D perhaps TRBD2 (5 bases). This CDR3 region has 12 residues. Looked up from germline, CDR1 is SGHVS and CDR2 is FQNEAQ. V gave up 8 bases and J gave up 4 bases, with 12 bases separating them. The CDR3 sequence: CASGFRGYEQYF. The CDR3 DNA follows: TGTGCCAGCGGATTTCGGGGATACGAGCAGTACTTC.

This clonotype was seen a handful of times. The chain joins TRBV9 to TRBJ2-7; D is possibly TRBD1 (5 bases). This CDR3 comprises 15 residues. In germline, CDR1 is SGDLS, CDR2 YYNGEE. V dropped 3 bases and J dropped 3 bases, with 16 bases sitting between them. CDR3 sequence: CASSAGSDSVYEQYF. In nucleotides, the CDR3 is TGTGCCAGCAGCGCCGGATCAGACAGCGTCTACGAGCAGTACTTC.

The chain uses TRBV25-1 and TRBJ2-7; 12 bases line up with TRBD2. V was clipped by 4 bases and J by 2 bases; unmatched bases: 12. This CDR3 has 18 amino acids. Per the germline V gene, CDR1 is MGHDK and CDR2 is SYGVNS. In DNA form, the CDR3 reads TGTGCCAGCAGTGGACGACTAGCGGGAGACTCCATAGCCTACGAGCAGTACTTC. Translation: CASSGRLAGDSIAYEQYF.

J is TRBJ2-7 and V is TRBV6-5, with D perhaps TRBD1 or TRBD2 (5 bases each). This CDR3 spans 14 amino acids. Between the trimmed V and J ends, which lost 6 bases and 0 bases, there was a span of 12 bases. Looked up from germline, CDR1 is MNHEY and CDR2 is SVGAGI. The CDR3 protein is CASRRDGRSYEQYF. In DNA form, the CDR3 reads TGTGCCAGCAGACGGGACGGACGCTCCTACGAGCAGTACTTC.

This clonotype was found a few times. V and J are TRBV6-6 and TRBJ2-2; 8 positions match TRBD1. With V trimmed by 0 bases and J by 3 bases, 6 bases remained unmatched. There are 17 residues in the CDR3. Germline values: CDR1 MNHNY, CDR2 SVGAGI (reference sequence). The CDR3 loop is CASSYSARTGHTGELFF. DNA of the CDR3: TGTGCCAGCAGTTACTCGGCACGGACAGGGCACACCGGGGAGCTGTTTTTT.

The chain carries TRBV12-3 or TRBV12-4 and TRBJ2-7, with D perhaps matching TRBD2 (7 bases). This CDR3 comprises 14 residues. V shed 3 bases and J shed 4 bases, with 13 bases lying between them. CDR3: CASSFEAGTYEQYF. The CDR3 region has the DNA TGTGCCAGCAGTTTTGAAGCGGGGACATACGAGCAGTACTTC.

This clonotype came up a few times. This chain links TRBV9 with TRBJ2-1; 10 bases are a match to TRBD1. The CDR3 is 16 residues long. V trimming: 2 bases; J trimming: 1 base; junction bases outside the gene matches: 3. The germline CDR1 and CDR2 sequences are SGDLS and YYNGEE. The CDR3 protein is CASSVVDRGSYNEQFF. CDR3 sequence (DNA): TGTGCCAGCAGCGTTGTGGACAGGGGGTCCTACAATGAGCAGTTCTTC.

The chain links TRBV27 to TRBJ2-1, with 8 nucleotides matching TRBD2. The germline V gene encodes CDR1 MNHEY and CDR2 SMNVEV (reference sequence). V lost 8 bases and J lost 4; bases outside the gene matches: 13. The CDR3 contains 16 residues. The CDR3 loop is CASGTPSTSGYNEQFF. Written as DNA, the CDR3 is TGTGCCAGCGGGACCCCCAGTACTAGCGGTTACAATGAGCAGTTCTTC.

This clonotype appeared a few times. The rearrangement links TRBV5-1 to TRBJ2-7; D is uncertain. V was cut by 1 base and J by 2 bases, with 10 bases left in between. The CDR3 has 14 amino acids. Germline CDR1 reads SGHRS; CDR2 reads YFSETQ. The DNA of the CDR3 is TGCGCCAGCAGCTTGAGGGCAGATCCCTACGAGCAGTACTTC. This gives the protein CASSLRADPYEQYF.

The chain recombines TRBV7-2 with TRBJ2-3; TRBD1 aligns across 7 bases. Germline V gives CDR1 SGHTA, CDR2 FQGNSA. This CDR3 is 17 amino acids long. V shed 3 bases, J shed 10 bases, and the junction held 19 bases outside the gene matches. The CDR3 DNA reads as TGTGCCAGCAGCTTTAGCCCGACTCCGACAGGGTTGGGTCCGCAGTATTTT. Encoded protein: CASSFSPTPTGLGPQYF.

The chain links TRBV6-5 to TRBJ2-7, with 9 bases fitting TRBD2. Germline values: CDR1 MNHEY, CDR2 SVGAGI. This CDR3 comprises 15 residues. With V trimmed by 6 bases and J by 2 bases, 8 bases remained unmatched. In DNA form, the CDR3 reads TGTGCCAGCAGCCTCACGACTAGCGGTCCCTACGAGCAGTACTTC. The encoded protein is CASSLTTSGPYEQYF.

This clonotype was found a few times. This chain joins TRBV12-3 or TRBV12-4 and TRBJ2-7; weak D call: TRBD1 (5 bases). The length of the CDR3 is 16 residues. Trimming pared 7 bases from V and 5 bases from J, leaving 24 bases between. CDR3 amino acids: CASKRSHGAVVDEQYF. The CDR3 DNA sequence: TGTGCCAGCAAGAGAAGTCATGGGGCCGTCGTCGACGAGCAGTACTTC.

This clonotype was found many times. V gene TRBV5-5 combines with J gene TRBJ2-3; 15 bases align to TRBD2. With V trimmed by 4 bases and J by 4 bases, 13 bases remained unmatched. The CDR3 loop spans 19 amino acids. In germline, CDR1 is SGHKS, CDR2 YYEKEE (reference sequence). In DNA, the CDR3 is TGTGCCAGCAGCGATCGGGGACTAGCGGGAGGTCGGCCCCCAGATACGCAGTATTTT. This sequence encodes CASSDRGLAGGRPPDTQYF.

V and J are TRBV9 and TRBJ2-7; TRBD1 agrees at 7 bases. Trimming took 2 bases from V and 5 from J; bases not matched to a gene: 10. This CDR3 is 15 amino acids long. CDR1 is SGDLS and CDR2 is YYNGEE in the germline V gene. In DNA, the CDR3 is TGTGCCAGCAGCGTTACCGGGACAGAATACCACGAGCAGTACTTC. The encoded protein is CASSVTGTEYHEQYF.